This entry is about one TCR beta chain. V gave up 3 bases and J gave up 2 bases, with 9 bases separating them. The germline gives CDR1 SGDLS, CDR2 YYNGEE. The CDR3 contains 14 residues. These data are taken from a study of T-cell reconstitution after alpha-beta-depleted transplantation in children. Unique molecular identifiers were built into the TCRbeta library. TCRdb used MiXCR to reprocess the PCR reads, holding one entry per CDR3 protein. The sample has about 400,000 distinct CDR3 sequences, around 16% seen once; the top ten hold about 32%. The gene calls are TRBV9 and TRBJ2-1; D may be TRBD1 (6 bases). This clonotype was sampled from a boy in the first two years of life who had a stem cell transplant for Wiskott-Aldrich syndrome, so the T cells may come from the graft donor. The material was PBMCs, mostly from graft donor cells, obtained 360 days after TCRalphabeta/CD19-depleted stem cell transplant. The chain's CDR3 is CASSGGPPYNEQFF. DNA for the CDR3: TGTGCCAGCAGCGGGGGGCCCCCCTACAATGAGCAGTTCTTC.